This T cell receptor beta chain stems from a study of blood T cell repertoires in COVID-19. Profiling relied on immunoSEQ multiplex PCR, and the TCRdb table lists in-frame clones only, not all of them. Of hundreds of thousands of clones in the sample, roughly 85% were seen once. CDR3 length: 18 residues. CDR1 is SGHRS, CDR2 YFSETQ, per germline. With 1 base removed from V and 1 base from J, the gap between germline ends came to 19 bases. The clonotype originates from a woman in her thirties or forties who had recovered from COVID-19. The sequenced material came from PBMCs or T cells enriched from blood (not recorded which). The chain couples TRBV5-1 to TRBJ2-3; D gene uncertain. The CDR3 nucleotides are TGCGCCAGCAGCTTGACCACATTAGCAGCCCGGGGCACAGATACGCAGTATTTT. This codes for CASSLTTLAARGTDTQYF. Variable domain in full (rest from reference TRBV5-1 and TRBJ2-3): KAGVTQTPRYLIKTRGQQVTLSCSPISGHRSVSWYQQTPGQGLQFLFEYFSETQRNKGNFPGRFSGRQFSNSRSEMNVSTLELGDSALYLCASSLTTLAARGTDTQYFGPGTRLTVL.